This T cell receptor beta chain derives from a study of identical twins (dated by TCRdb to 2016 to 2017). Turning to the overall study: To test whether fetal clonotypes persist, this study deep-sequenced TCR alpha and beta repertoires from monozygotic twins, from unrelated adults of various ages, and from cord blood. To rule out contamination, the twin experiments were replicated at different times with different library preparation protocols. General findings and caveats noted by the study authors: In monozygotic twins, recombination models systematically underestimated out-of-frame TCR alpha sharing, but the models matched the sharing seen between unrelated individuals. Compared with coincidental sharing between unrelated individuals, out-of-frame TCR alpha sequences shared between twins had an excess of sequences with low generation probability. Because the same donors could not be followed over many years, the conclusions relied on cross-sectional statistical analysis. Fewer insertions were carried by abundant cord blood beta clonotypes; a weaker similar trend was observed in young adult naive repertoires, while no such trend was observed in memory repertoires. Zero-insertion analyses could be partly confounded by invariant T cells such as MAIT and iNKT, although diverse VJ usage argued against such confounding for most clonotypes. Excess twin sharing in beta out-of-frame sequences was weaker because fewer shared sequences lowered the signal-to-noise ratio.

This clonotype was recorded a few times. Its antigen is still unknown. Base qualities were left out, and no much larger clone turns up one base away. Every donor in the study was a healthy Caucasian. Three pairs of female monozygotic twins, all aged roughly 18 to 29 years, were included in the twin cohort. Peripheral blood mononuclear cells were the source from which RNA for the TCR libraries was isolated. Library preparation was by 5' RACE. Sequencing was carried out with an Illumina HiSeq 2000. A universal primer binding site was added through template switching, and the final cDNA carried a unique molecular identifier so that TCR cDNA molecules could be counted accurately. First-strand cDNA for TCR alpha and beta chains was synthesized from specific primers in the conserved constant-segment region. To control for contamination, every cDNA library carried two barcodes: a SMART-Mk sample barcode plus Illumina barcodes. TruSeq adapter sequences, together with Illumina sample barcodes, were added in two successive PCR steps. Sequencing of the TCR alpha and beta cDNA libraries was done on the Illumina HiSeq platform using custom primers. Concerning the study's data processing: Unique molecular identifiers were extracted from raw reads with MiGEC, and CDR3 positions were determined with MiXCR. Recombination models were inferred per individual with the repgenHMM and IGoR tools using an EM algorithm. The tcR package in R was used for shared clonotype analysis, with sharing normalized by the product of cloneset sizes. To study raw recombination free of thymic and clonal selection effects, out-of-frame nonproductive sequences were analyzed. The public sequencing data were trimmed at Q25 with fastp and processed into clonotypes with MiXCR by TCRdb, which kept only in-frame beta chains. Rows with one shared CDR3 protein collapse into an entry with the most common genes and DNA. The V and J calls follow TCRdb's processing rather than the paper's. Recorded for this sample are a few hundred thousand distinct CDR3 sequences; over 8.5% of them occurred a single time. The biggest ten clones account for roughly 3% of the sample.

The sample was also reused in another study, on yellow fever vaccine responses in identical twins. As that second paper reports: The T cell response to vaccination in identical twins was reported by the authors to appear partly convergent and partly personalized. In the study, vaccine-responding T cell clones were precisely tracked in identical twins.

Sequenced: PBMCs. This receptor was identified in a woman aged 18 to 35 in good health.

The CDR3 protein is CASSWGASGGTGELFF. Read as DNA, the sequence is TGCGCCAGCAGCTGGGGGGCTAGCGGAGGAACCGGGGAGCTGTTTTTT. The chain is made from TRBV5-1 and TRBJ2-2; TRBD2 might be the D gene, on 7 matching bases. For CDR1 and CDR2, the germline V gene lists SGHRS and YFSETQ. The CDR3 numbers 16 residues from cysteine through phenylalanine. Here the CDR3 DNA is all that survives: 48 bases in frame from base 1. Trimming at the junction amounts to 3 bases on V and 5 bases on J, and the germline ends lie 17 bases apart.